Listed below are T cell receptor beta chains from one sample, sequenced in a study of T cell changes during pregnancy in multiple sclerosis. The protocol was immunoSEQ multiplex PCR, while the TCRdb copy is restricted to in-frame clones and leaves out a portion. The table lists approximately 42,000 clones, less than 90% of them singletons, with approximately 0.64% in the top ten. The sample in question was CD4+ T cells from peripheral blood mononuclear cells, obtained before pregnancy. The receptors were gathered from a female donor with multiple sclerosis, enrolled in a pregnancy study. Each CDR3 is given with its conserved first and last residue. D genes are given only for firm matches. Clone size is stated in some rows and not others, as once, few, many or a class when expanded.

d_gene,len,abundance,v_gene,j_gene,CDR3aa,CDR3nt
.,14,once,TRBV7-9,TRBJ2-1,CASSLAPSLNEQFF,TGTGCCAGCAGCTTAGCCCCCTCGCTAAATGAGCAGTTCTTC
.,12,.,TRBV10-2,TRBJ2-5,CASGGAGETQYF,TGCGCCAGCGGGGGGGCGGGGGAGACCCAGTACTTC
TRBD2,17,once,TRBV7-2,TRBJ2-3,CASSLTSGGSVTDTQYF,TGTGCCAGCAGCTTAACTAGCGGGGGGTCCGTCACAGATACGCAGTATTTT
.,16,.,TRBV4-2,TRBJ1-4,CASSQEGSGVGEKLFF,TGTGCCAGCAGCCAAGAAGGGTCGGGGGTCGGGGAAAAACTGTTTTTT
TRBD1,13,.,TRBV10-1,TRBJ1-4,CASRGTGDEKLFF,TGCGCCAGCAGAGGGACAGGGGATGAAAAACTGTTTTTT
.,17,.,TRBV7-9,TRBJ1-1,CASSPLGGAGTNTEAFF,TGTGCCAGCAGCCCCTTAGGGGGGGCTGGGACGAACACTGAAGCTTTCTTT
.,13,.,TRBV30,TRBJ1-2,CACTRGGNYGYTF,TGTGCCTGCACAAGGGGGGGCAACTATGGCTACACCTTC
.,17,once,TRBV5-5,TRBJ1-3,CASSTRKTTSSGNTIYF,TGTGCCAGCAGCACCCGAAAAACCACGAGCTCTGGAAACACCATATATTTT
TRBD2,13,.,TRBV4-2,TRBJ2-1,CASKREDGNEQFF,TGTGCCAGCAAGCGGGAGGACGGCAATGAGCAGTTCTTC
TRBD1,14,.,TRBV5-1,TRBJ2-7,CASSRTGFAYEQYF,TGCGCCAGCAGCCGGACAGGGTTCGCATACGAGCAGTACTTC
.,15,.,TRBV11-2,TRBJ1-2,CASSLIREEAGGYTF,TGTGCCAGCAGCTTAATCCGAGAGGAGGCGGGAGGCTACACCTTC
TRBD2,17,once,TRBV7-9,TRBJ2-1,CASSGLAGDRSRDEQFF,TGTGCCAGCAGTGGACTAGCGGGAGACCGCAGTCGCGATGAGCAGTTCTTC
TRBD1,13,.,TRBV7-6,TRBJ2-7,CASSHGQGYEQYF,TGTGCCAGCAGCCACGGACAGGGTTACGAGCAGTACTTC
.,14,.,TRBV5-5,TRBJ1-6,CASRLQGSNSPLHF,TGTGCCAGCCGACTGCAGGGGAGTAATTCACCCCTCCACTTT